Sequencing of this TCR beta chain was carried out in a study of CD8 T cells in Susac syndrome. Random hexamers primed reverse transcription of roughly 0.45 to 1 ug RNA. MiXCR, applied by TCRdb to the immunoSEQ multiplex PCR reads, yields one record per CDR3 protein. The table has 90,000 to 150,000 distinct CDR3 sequences, 85% to 95% seen once. Germline trimming cut 7 bases from V and 6 bases from J; bases unmatched to any gene: 11. CDR1 is MGHDK and CDR2 is SYGVNS in the germline V gene. The length of the CDR3 is 14 residues. Material: CD4+ T cells from PBMCs. The rearrangement joins TRBV25-1 to TRBJ1-2, with 7 bases matching TRBD1. This TCR was recovered from a human donor in good health. The CDR3 region is CASIAQGSQNGYTF. CDR3 in DNA: TGTGCCAGCATCGCACAGGGGAGTCAGAATGGCTACACCTTC.